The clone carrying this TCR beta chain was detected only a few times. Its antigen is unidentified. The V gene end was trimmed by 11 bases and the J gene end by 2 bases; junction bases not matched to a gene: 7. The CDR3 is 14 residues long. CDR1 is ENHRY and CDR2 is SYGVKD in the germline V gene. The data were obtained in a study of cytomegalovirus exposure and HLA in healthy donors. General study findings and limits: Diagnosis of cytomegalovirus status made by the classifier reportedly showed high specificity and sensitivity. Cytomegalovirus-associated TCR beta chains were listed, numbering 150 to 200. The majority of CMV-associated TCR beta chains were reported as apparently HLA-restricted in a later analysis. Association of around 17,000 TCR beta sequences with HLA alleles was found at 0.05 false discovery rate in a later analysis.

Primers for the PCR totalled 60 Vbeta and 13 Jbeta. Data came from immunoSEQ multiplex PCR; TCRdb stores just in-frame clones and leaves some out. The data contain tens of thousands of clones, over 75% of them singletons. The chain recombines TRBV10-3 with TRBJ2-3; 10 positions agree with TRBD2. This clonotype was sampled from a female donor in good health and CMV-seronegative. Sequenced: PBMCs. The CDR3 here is CAAASGGFTDTQYF. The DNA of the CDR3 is TGTGCCGCCGCTAGCGGGGGCTTCACAGATACGCAGTATTTT.